This TCR beta chain was retrieved from a study of shared clonotypes between healthy human individuals (dated by TCRdb to about 2020). As for the study more broadly: The cohort included three men and a couple of women between 18 and 49 years of age. To increase sequencing depth and limit assay-specific biases, TCR repertoire library preparation and sequencing were carried out by different laboratories using diverse techniques. Per donor, leukapheresis produced somewhere between about 0.94 and 9 billion PBMCs. Blood TCR repertoires of a handful of healthy adults were deeply sequenced to estimate repertoire size and the extent of clonotype sharing between individuals. For each donor, CD4 naive and CD4 memory were each run on three plates, CD8 naive on two plates, and CD8 memory on one plate. General conclusions and limits of the study: Estimated clonotype richness was generally larger for naive than for memory subsets. Compared with non-shared clonotypes, the clonotypes found in all four sorted-subset donors had higher generation probabilities. Pairwise subsampling indicated that sequencing depth was expected to affect the degree of clonotype sharing among donors. When several donors were compared, the shared fraction of clonotypes was 5% to 6.5% for naive CD4, 3% to 4% for naive CD8, 2% to 2.5% for memory CD4, and less than 0.45% for memory CD8. Even with the large sequencing depth, rarefaction of the sorted-subset datasets indicated that sequencing was incomplete. Sampling was restricted to blood, and TCR repertoires in tissues likely differ from the TCR repertoires found in blood. Because the study included a small number of donors, the genetic and exposure-history diversity represented was limited.

Donors were healthy HIV-negative adults with no recently reported acute infections or vaccinations. Only Caucasian adults living in Nashville, Tennessee, USA were represented among the donors. CD4+ T cells were enriched through magnetic negative selection, after which naive cells were positively selected on CD45RA and the remaining negative fraction served as the memory subset. After blood collection by leukapheresis, PBMCs were isolated using Ficoll-Histopaque density gradient centrifugation and then cryopreserved in the vapor phase of liquid nitrogen. Analytical flow cytometry was used to check the purity and quantity of every magnetically sorted T cell population. From each sorted fraction, genomic DNA was isolated and quantified by UV absorbance on a Nanodrop 2000c. CDR1 GTSNPN and CDR2 SVGIG are derived from the germline V gene (reference sequence). The CDR3, cysteine through phenylalanine, is 12 amino acids long. Only the CDR3 DNA is retained, 36 bases long and in frame from the first base.

Note on this clone: It has no known antigen specificity. The sample holds no much larger clone one base away, and base qualities are not on file.

Using the deep immunoSEQ assay, multiplex PCR amplified TCR CDR3 regions from genomic DNA. For each cell subset, the extracted genomic DNA was distributed evenly across all wells of several immunoSEQ 96-well plates, and each plate served as one replicate. For sorted subsets, 200 ng of genomic DNA, equivalent to 25,000 to 30,000 T cell genomes, went into each replicate PCR. Purified libraries were measured with a Qubit 3.0 fluorometer, size-checked on a Bioanalyzer 2100, and measured again with the KAPA Library Quantification kit. Every immunoSEQ 96-well plate was sequenced on a dedicated single-read 150-cycle Illumina NextSeq 550 flow cell. Per the authors' processing: Because the immunoSEQ output included only junctional sequences and no quality scores, the filtering could not be the same as the filtering used for full-length reads. To assign V/J genes and CDR3, sequences were annotated against IMGT germline references using PyIR, a Python wrapper for IgBLAST v1.9. Reads with weak V/J assignments (E-value above 1e-6), missing CDR3, stop codons, out-of-frame junctions, or ambiguous translated residues were removed. V3J clonotypes were defined by identical inferred V gene, J gene, and CDR3 amino acid sequence. Percentage overlap between repertoires was computed as shared unique clonotypes divided by the size of the smaller repertoire. Three approaches were used to assess repertoire richness: RTK rarefaction, the Chao1 estimator, and Recon v2.1 estimates of unobserved clonotypes. Generation probabilities for all TCRbeta clonotypes obtained by the gDNA method from a handful of donors were computed using OLGA. In TCRdb, the immuneACCESS table is reduced to in-frame sequences with V and J assigned. These tables do not hold every clone; where another copy was compared, an unresolved V gene accounts for under half, and the others remain unexplained. The V and J calls and the clone size are those of that table, but D and trimming were determined from the DNA. The sample contains 2 million to 2.5 million clones, roughly 90% of them found a single time. The ten largest clones capture approximately 0.41% of the sample.

The V and J segments used are TRBV30 and TRBJ1-1; the D region possibly corresponds to TRBD1 (6 bases align). The specimen was naive CD4+ T cells from PBMCs. The sample's cell subset or site label is to be understood as: CD45RA+ positively selected. The source is a young man in good health. Some clones in this sample may be carry-over from other donors' samples. The CDR3 has the sequence CSLWGLGTEAFF. The nucleotide sequence is TGTTCCCTCTGGGGGCTCGGGACTGAAGCTTTCTTT.